This T cell receptor (beta chain) is drawn from a study of blood T cells in healthy people across ages. About the research overall: There was about one barcoded beta molecule captured by template switching per two T cells.

For this clonotype: Its antigen is undetermined.

Study-wide results and caveats: Both naive CD4+ cell counts and diversity were greater in long-lived donors than in aged donors.

A second PCR, run for about 7 to 11 cycles, used a sample-barcoded 5' primer plus a J-beta primer mix. A template-switch adaptor that had 12 random nucleotides put a tag on each cDNA molecule. TCRdb itself ran the 5' RACE reads through MiXCR, one entry per CDR3 protein. The sample has over 1.5 million distinct CDR3 sequences; approximately 50% are singletons. V was clipped by 2 bases and J by 2 bases; unmatched bases: 4. CDR1 and CDR2 (germline): SGHRS, YFSETQ. The CDR3 loop spans 15 amino acids. The J gene is TRBJ2-1, the V gene TRBV5-1; 7 nucleotides match TRBD1. The TCR comes from a woman aged 40-49 years in good health. Sequenced input: blood. DNA of the CDR3: TGCGCCAGCAGCTTAGGACAGGCTACCTACAATGAGCAGTTCTTC. It specifies CASSLGQATYNEQFF.